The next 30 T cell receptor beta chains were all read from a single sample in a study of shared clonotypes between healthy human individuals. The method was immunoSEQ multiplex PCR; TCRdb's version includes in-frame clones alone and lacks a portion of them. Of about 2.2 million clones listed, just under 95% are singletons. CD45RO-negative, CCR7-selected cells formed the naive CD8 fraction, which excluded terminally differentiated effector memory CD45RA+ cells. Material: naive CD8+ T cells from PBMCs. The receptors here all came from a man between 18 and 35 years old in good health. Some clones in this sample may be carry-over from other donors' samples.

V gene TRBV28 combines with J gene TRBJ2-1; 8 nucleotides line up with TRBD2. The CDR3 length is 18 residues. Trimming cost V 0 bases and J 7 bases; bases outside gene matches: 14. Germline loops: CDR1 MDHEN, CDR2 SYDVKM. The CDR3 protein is CASSLWERGTGGTNEQFF. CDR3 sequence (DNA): TGTGCCAGCAGTTTATGGGAAAGAGGAACGGGAGGGACGAATGAGCAGTTCTTC.

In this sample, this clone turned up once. CDR3 sequence: CASSPWDRSTDTQYF. As DNA, the CDR3 is TGTGCCAGCAGTCCCTGGGACAGAAGCACAGATACGCAGTATTTT. The chain has TRBV27 and TRBJ2-3; 7 bases fit TRBD1. Germline-derived CDR1 and CDR2 are MNHEY and SMNVEV (reference sequence). V trimming: 5 bases; J trimming: 0 bases; junction bases outside the gene matches: 5. The CDR3 runs to 15 residues.

The CDR3 spells CASSGSGGTDTQYF. The CDR3 DNA sequence: TGTGCCAGCAGCGGTAGCGGGGGCACAGATACGCAGTATTTT. The chain employs TRBV9 and TRBJ2-3, with 8 nucleotides matching TRBD2. With 3 bases clipped from V and 1 base from J, the junction kept 1 base outside the gene matches. There are 14 residues in the CDR3. Germline V lookup: CDR1 SGDLS, CDR2 YYNGEE.

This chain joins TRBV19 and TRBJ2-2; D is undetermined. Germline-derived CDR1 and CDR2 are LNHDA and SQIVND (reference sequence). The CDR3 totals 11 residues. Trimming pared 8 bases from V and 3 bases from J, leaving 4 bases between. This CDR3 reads CASQDTGELFF. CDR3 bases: TGTGCCAGTCAGGACACCGGGGAGCTGTTTTTT.

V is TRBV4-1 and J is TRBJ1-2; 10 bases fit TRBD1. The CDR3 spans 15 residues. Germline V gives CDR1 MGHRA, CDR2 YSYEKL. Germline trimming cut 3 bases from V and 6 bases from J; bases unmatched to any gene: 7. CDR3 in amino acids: CASSHWTGGSDGYTF. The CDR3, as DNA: TGCGCCAGCAGCCACTGGACAGGGGGATCGGATGGCTACACCTTC.

The CDR3 loop reads CSGIRRVYNEQFF. The CDR3 coding sequence is TGCAGCGGAATCCGGAGGGTCTACAATGAGCAGTTCTTC. The rearrangement joins TRBV29-1 to TRBJ2-1; D might be TRBD2 (6 bases). The CDR3 length is 13 residues. Trimming cost V 7 bases and J 3 bases, with 13 bases left between them. Germline V gene data show CDR1 as SQVTM and CDR2 as ANQGSEA.

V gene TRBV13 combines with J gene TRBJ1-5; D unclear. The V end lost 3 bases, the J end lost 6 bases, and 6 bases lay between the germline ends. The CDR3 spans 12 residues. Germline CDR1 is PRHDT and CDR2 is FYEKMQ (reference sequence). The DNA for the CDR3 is TGTGCCAGCAGCTTCAAAGGTCAGCCCCAGCATTTT. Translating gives CASSFKGQPQHF. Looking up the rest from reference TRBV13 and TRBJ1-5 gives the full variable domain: AAGVIQSPRHLIKEKRETATLKCYPIPRHDTVYWYQQGPGQDPQFLISFYEKMQSDKGSIPDRFSAQQFSDYHSELNMSSLELGDSALYFCASSFKGQPQHFGDGTRLSIL.

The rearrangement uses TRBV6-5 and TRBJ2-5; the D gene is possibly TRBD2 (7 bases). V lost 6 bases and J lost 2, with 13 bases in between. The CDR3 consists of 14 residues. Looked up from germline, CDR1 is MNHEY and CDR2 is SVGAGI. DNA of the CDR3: TGTGCCAGCAGCCTAGGGGGGGATCAAGAGACCCAGTACTTC. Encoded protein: CASSLGGDQETQYF.

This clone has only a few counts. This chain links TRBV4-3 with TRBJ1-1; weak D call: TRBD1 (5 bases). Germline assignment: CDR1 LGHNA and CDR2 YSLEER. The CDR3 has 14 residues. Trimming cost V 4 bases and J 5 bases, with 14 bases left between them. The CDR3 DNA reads TGCGCCAGCAGCCCGGGACGGAGAGGGACTGAAGCTTTCTTT. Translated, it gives CASSPGRRGTEAFF.

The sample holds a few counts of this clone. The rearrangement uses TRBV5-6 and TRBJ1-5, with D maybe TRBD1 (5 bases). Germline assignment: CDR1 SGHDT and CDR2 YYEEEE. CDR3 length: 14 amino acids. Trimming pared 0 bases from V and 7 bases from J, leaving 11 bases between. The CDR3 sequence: CASSLAGGDQPQHF. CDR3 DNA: TGTGCCAGCAGCTTGGCAGGTGGGGACCAGCCCCAGCATTTT. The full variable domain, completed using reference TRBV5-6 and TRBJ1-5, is DAGVTQSPTHLIKTRGQQVTLRCSPKSGHDTVSWYQQALGQGPQFIFQYYEEEERQRGNFPDRFSGHQFPNYSSELNVNALLLGDSALYLCASSLAGGDQPQHFGDGTRLSIL.

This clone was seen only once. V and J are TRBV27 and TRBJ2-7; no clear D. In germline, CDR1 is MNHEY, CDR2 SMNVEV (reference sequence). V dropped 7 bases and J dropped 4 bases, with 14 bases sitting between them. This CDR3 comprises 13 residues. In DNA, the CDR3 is TGTGCCAGCACCCTTGGGGAAGGTTACGAGCAGTACTTC. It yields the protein CASTLGEGYEQYF.

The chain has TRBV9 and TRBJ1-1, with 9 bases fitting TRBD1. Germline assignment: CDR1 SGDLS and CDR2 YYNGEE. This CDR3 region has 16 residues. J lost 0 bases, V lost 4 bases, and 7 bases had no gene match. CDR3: CASSPGGTGLNTEAFF. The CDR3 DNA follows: TGTGCCAGCAGCCCGGGGGGGACAGGGTTGAACACTGAAGCTTTCTTT.

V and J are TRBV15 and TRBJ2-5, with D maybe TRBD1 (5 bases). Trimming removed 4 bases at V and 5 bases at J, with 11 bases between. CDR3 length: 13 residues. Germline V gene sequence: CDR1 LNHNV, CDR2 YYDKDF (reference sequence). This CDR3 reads CATSNRPRETQYF. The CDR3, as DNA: TGTGCCACCAGCAACAGGCCGAGGGAGACCCAGTACTTC.

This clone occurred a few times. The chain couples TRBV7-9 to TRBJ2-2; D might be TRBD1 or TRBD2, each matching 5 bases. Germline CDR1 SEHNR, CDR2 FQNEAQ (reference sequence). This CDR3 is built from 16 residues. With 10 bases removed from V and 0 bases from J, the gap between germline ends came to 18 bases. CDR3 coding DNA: TGTGCCATTGAGTGGGGGAGTATCTCGAACACCGGGGAGCTGTTTTTT. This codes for CAIEWGSISNTGELFF. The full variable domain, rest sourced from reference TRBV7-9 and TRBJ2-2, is DTGVSQNPRHKITKRGQNVTFRCDPISEHNRLYWYRQTLGQGPEFLTYFQNEAQLEKSRLLSDRFSAERPKGSFSTLEIQRTEQGDSAMYLCAIEWGSISNTGELFFGEGSRLTVL.

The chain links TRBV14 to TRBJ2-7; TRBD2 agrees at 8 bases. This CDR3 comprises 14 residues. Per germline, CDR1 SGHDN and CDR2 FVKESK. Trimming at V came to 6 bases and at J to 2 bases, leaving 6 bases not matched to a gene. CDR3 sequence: CASSPIAGTYEQYF. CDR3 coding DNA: TGTGCCAGCAGTCCTATAGCGGGAACCTACGAGCAGTACTTC.

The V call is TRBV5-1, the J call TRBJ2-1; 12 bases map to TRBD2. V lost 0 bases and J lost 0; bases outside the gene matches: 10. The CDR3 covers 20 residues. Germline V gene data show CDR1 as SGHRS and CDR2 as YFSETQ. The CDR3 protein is CASSLASGLAGGFSYNEQFF. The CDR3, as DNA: TGCGCCAGCAGCTTGGCTTCCGGTCTAGCGGGAGGGTTCTCCTACAATGAGCAGTTCTTC.

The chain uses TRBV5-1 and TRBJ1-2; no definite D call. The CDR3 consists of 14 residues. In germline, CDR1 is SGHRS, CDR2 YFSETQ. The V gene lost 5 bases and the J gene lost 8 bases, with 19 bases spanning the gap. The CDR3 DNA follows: TGCGCCAGCAGGGGAGAAGACGGCACGATAGGCTACACCTTC. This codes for CASRGEDGTIGYTF.

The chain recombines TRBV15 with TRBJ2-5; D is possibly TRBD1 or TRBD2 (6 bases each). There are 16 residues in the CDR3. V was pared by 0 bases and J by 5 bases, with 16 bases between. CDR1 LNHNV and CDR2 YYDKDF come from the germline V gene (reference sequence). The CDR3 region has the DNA TGTGCCACCAGCAGAGATGAGGGGGGAGCGTCGGAGACCCAGTACTTC. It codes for CATSRDEGGASETQYF.

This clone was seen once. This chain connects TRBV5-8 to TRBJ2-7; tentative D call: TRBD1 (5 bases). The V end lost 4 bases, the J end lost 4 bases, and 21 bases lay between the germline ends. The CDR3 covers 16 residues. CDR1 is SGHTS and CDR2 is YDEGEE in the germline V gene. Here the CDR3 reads CASSPLPAQGQYEQYF. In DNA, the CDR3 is TGTGCCAGCAGCCCCCTGCCGGCCCAGGGTCAGTACGAGCAGTACTTC.

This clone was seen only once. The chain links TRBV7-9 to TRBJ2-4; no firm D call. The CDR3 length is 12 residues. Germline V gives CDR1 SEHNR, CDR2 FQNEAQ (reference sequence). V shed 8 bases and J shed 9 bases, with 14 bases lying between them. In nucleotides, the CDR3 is TGTGCCAGCCGATTGCTGGACGGCATTCAGTACTTC. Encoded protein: CASRLLDGIQYF.

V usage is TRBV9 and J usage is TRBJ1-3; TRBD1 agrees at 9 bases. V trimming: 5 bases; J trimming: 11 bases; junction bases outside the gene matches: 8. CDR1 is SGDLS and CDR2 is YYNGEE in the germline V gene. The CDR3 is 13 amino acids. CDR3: CASSEETGGAIYF. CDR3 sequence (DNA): TGTGCCAGCAGTGAAGAGACAGGGGGGGCCATATATTTT. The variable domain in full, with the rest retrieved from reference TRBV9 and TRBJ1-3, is DSGVTQTPKHLITATGQRVTLRCSPRSGDLSVYWYQQSLDQGLQFLIQYYNGEERAKGNILERFSAQQFPDLHSELNLSSLELGDSALYFCASSEETGGAIYFGEGSWLTVV.

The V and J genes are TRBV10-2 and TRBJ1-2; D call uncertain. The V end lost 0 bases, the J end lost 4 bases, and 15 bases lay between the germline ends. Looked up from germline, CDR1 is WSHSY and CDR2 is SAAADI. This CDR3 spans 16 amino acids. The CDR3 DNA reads TGCGCCAGCAGTGAGTCGATTACCACCTTAAGCTATGGCTACACCTTC. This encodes CASSESITTLSYGYTF.

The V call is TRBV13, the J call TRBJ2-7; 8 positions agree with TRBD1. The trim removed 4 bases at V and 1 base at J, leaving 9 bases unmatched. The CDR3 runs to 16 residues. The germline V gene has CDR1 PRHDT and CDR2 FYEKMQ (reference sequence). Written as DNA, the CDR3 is TGTGCCAGCAGCTCCCTCGGACAGGGTCGGTCCTACGAGCAGTACTTC. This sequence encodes CASSSLGQGRSYEQYF.

Here the CDR3 DNA reads TGCGCCAGCAGTCCCCCGGTAGCGTCTCCGTGCTGGGTTTACGAGCAGTACTTC. The encoded protein is CASSPPVASPCWVYEQYF. The gene calls are TRBV23-1 and TRBJ2-7, with D maybe TRBD2 (5 bases). TRBV23-1 is noted as an ORF with a role that remains uncertain. The CDR3 sequence is 18 residues long. V lost 4 bases and J lost 4, with 26 bases in between.

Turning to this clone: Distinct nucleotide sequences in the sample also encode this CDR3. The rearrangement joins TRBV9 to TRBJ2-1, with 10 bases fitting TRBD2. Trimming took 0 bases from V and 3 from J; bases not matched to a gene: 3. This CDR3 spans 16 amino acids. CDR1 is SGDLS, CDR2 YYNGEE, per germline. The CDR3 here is CASSVDSSGSYNEQFF. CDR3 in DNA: TGTGCCAGCAGCGTAGACTCTAGCGGGAGCTACAATGAGCAGTTCTTC.

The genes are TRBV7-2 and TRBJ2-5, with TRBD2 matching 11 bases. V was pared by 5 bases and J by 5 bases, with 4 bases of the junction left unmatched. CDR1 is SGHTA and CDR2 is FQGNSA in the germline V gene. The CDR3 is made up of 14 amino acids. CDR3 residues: CASSELAGVETQYF. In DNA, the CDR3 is TGTGCCAGCAGCGAACTAGCGGGAGTCGAGACCCAGTACTTC.

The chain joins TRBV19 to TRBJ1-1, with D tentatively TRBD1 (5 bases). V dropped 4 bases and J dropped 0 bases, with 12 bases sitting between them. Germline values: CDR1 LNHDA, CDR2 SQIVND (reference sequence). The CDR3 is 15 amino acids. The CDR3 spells CASSTGLPLNTEAFF. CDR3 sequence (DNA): TGTGCCAGTAGTACGGGACTCCCCCTGAACACTGAAGCTTTCTTT.

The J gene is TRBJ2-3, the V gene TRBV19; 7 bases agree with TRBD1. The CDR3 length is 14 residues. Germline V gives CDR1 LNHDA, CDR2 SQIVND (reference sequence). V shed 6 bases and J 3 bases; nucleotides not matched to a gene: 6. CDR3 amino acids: CASRSTGWTDTQYF. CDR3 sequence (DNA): TGTGCCAGTAGGTCGACAGGGTGGACAGATACGCAGTATTTT.

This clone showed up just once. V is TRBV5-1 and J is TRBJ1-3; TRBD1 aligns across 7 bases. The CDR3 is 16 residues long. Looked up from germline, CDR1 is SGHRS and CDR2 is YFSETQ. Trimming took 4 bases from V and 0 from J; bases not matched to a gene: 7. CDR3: CASSALQGHSGNTIYF. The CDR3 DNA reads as TGCGCCAGCAGCGCACTACAGGGGCACTCTGGAAACACCATATATTTT.

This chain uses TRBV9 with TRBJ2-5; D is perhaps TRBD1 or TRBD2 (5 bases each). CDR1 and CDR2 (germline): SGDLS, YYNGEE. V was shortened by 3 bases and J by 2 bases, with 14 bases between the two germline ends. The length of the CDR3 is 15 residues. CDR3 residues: CASSAEGRGQETQYF. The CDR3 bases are TGTGCCAGCAGCGCCGAGGGGCGAGGACAAGAGACCCAGTACTTC.